This T cell receptor beta chain appears in the sequencing data of a study of blood T cell repertoires in COVID-19. This clone was seen only once. Sequenced by immunoSEQ multiplex PCR; TCRdb stores in-frame clones only, minus some. The table shows over 200,000 clones, with about 90% occurring only once. Sequenced: peripheral blood. The clonotype originates from a man younger than 40 with COVID-19, enrolled during active disease.

DNA for the CDR3: TGTGCCAGCAGCCAAGAATCTGTCTCGGGTCAGCCCCAGCATTTT. Protein sequence: CASSQESVSGQPQHF. The rearrangement links TRBV4-2 to TRBJ1-5; D call uncertain. This CDR3 is built from 15 residues. V lost 0 bases to trimming and J lost 6 bases, with 12 bases between them. Germline V gene lookup returns CDR1 LGHNA and CDR2 YNFKEQ.